This T cell receptor beta chain was profiled in a study of human T cells and chemical hapten exposure. Study findings and constraints: TCRs above 1 in 1000 frequency stayed constant with DPC sensitization.

One entry per CDR3 protein results from TCRdb running MiXCR on the RACE reads. Here the sample spans 100,000 or so distinct CDR3 sequences, 34% being singletons. V was clipped by 3 bases and J by 0 bases, with 9 bases between them. The CDR3 sequence is 14 residues long. From germline, CDR1 is SQVTM and CDR2 ANQGSEA. In its sample, this clonotype was seen a few times. The antigen is not known. As to time point: patch test 3, about 24 weeks after DPC sensitization. This sample's treatment: therapeutic diphenylcyclopropenone sensitization with weekly scalp DPC. This TCR came from a middle-aged man with alopecia areata. Some clones in this sample may be carry-over from other donors' samples. This chain joins TRBV29-1 and TRBJ1-5, with D possibly TRBD1 on 6 matching bases. The source was whole blood, collected in connection with sensitization to the hapten diphenylcyclopropenone (DPC). The CDR3 protein is CSVELTGSNQPQHF. CDR3 nucleotide sequence: TGCAGCGTTGAGTTGACAGGTAGCAATCAGCCCCAGCATTTT.